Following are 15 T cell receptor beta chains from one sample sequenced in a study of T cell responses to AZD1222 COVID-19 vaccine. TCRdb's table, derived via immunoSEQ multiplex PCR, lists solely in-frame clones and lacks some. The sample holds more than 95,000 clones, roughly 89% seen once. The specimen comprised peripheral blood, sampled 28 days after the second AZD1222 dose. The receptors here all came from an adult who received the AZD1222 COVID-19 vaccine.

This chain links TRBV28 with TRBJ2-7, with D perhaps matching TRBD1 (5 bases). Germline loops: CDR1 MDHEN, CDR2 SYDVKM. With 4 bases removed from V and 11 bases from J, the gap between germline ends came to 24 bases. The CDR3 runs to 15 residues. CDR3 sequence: CASSSPAAGKRWEYF. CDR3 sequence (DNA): TGTGCCAGCAGTTCGCCCGCGGCAGGGAAACGGTGGGAGTACTTC.

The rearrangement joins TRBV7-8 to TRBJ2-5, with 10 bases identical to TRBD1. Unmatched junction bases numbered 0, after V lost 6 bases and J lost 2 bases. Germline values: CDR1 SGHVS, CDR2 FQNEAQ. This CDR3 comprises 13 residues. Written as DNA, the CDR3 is TGTGCCAGCAGGGACAGGGGGCAAGAGACCCAGTACTTC. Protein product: CASRDRGQETQYF.

CDR3 region: CASSILHGNTIYF. CDR3 DNA sequence: TGTGCCAGCAGTATTTTACACGGAAACACCATATATTTT. The V call is TRBV28, the J call TRBJ1-3; D uncertain. This CDR3 contains 13 residues. Looked up from germline, CDR1 is MDHEN and CDR2 is SYDVKM. Trimming shortened V by 5 bases and J by 4 bases, and 9 bases separated the two germline ends.

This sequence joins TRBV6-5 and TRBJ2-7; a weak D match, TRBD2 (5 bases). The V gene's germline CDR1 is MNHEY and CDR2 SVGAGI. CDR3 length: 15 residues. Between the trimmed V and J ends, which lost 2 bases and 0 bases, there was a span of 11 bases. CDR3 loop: CASSYGLPSSYEQYF. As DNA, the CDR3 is TGTGCCAGCAGTTACGGACTCCCGAGCTCCTACGAGCAGTACTTC.

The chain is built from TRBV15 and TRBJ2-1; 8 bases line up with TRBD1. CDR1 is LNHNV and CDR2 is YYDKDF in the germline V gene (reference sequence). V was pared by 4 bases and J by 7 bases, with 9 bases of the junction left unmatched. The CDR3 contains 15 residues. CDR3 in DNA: TGTGCCACCAGCAAAACGCCGGACAGGGATAATGAGCAGTTCTTC. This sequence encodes CATSKTPDRDNEQFF.

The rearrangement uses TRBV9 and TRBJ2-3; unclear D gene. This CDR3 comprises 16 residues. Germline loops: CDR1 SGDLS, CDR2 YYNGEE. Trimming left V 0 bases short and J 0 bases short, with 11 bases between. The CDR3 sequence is CASSVAPDSSTDTQYF. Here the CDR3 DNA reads TGTGCCAGCAGCGTAGCTCCGGATTCTAGCACAGATACGCAGTATTTT. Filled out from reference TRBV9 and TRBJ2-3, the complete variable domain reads DSGVTQTPKHLITATGQRVTLRCSPRSGDLSVYWYQQSLDQGLQFLIQYYNGEERAKGNILERFSAQQFPDLHSELNLSSLELGDSALYFCASSVAPDSSTDTQYFGPGTRLTVL.

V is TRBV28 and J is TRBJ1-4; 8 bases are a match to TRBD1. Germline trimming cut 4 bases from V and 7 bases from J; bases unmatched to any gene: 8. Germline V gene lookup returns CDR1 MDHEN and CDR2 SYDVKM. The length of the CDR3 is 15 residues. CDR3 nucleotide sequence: TGTGCCAGCAGTTCGGTCGGCAGGGGGCTTGAAAAACTGTTTTTT. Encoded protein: CASSSVGRGLEKLFF.

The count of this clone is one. CDR3 DNA: TGCGCCAGAGGGGGGGACACCGATAGCAATCAGCCCCAGCATTTT. It specifies CARGGDTDSNQPQHF. The chain joins TRBV23-1 to TRBJ1-5, with D maybe TRBD1 (6 bases). TRBV23-1 is labeled an ORF, and its function is uncertain. This CDR3 is built from 15 residues. V dropped 9 bases and J dropped 0 bases, with 15 bases sitting between them.

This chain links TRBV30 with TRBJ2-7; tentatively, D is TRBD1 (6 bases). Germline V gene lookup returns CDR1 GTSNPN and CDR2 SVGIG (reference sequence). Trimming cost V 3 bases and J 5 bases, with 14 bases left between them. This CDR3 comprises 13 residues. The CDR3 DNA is TGTGCCTGGAGACAGACAGGCATAGACGAGCAGTACTTC. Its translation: CAWRQTGIDEQYF.

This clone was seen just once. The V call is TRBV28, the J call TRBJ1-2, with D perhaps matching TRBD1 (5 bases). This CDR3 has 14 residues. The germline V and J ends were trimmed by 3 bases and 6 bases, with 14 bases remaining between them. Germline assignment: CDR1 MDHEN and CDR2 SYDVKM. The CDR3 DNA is TGTGCCAGCAGTTTTCAGAGGGGAGGAGATGGCTACACCTTC. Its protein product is CASSFQRGGDGYTF.

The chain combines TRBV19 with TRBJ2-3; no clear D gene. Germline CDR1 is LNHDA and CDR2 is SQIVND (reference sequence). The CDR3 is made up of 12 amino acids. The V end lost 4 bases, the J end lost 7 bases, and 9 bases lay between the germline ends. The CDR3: CASSKARHTQYF. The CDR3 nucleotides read TGTGCCAGTAGTAAGGCTCGGCATACGCAGTATTTT.

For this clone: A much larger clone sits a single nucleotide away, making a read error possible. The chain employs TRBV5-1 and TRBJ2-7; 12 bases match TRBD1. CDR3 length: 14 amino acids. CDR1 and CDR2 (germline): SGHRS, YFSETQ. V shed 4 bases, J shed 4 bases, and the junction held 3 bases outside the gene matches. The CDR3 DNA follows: TGCGCCAGCAGCGTGGGACAGGGGGCTTACGAGCAGTACTTC. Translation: CASSVGQGAYEQYF.

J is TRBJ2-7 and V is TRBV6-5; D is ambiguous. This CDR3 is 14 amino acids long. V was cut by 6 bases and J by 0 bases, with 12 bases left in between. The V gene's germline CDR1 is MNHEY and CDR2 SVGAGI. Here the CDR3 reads CASSRARSSYEQYF. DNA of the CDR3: TGTGCCAGCAGCCGAGCTCGGAGCTCCTACGAGCAGTACTTC.

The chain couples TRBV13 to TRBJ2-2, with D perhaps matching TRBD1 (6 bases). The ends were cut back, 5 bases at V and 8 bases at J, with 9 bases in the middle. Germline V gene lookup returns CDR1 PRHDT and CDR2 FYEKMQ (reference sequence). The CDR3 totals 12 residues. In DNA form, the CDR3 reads TGTGCCAGCAGCCTCGGGACAGGGGAGCTGTTTTTT. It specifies CASSLGTGELFF.

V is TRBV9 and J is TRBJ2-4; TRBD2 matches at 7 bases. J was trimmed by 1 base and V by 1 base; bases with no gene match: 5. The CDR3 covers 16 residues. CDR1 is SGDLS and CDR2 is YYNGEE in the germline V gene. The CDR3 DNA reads TGTGCCAGCAGCGTAACCGGGACTAACGCCAAAAACATTCAGTACTTC. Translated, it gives CASSVTGTNAKNIQYF.